Below, one TCR beta chain is given with its context. The antigen is undetermined. CDR3 length: 14 residues. Germline CDR1 MNHEY, CDR2 SMNVEV (reference sequence). Deletions cut 6 bases from V and 2 bases from J, with 14 bases between. This record comes from a study of T cell responses to AZD1222 COVID-19 vaccine. General study points: Baseline seropositives among AZD1222 recipients totaled only 5 to 7.

Assay used: immunoSEQ multiplex PCR; TCRdb lists only in-frame clones, some missing. The sample holds over 95,000 clones, roughly 84% seen once. This material consisted of peripheral blood, taken 28 days after the second AZD1222 dose. The chain has TRBV27 and TRBJ2-7, with TRBD1 as a possible D gene (6 bases). The sequence was obtained from an adult who received the AZD1222 COVID-19 vaccine. The CDR3 loop reads CASRLGHATYEQYF. In DNA form, the CDR3 reads TGTGCCAGCAGGCTGGGACACGCTACCTACGAGCAGTACTTC.